This T cell receptor (beta chain) was observed in a study of T cells expressing NK-cell markers. Study overall: It was sorted CD3+CD56-NKG2C+, CD3+CD56+NKG2C- and CD3+CD56+NKG2C+ T cells that provided the TCR beta repertoires. HCMV serostatus: seven of eight sequenced donors positive, one negative.

Study outcomes and limitations: Uncertainty persisted over the HCMV specificity of expanded NKG2C+ T cell clones.

Notes on this clonotype: Antigen: not known.

In germline, CDR1 is MNHEY, CDR2 SMNVEV (reference sequence). This CDR3 is 14 amino acids long. cDNA encoding TCR beta was synthesized via 5'RACE template switching incorporating UMIs. For each CDR3 protein, TCRdb gives one entry from its re-call of the 5' RACE reads, without DNA. The specimen's table records 150,000 to 180,000 distinct CDR3 sequences. The sample taken for sequencing was blood T cells: a sorted CD56 or NKG2C T cell subset, CD4+ or CD8+ T cells, or bulk PBMC T cells (not recorded which). This TCR came from a woman in her forties or fifties in good health. The chain links TRBV27 to TRBJ2-5; the TCRdb call, TRBD1, lacks DNA for checking. CDR3 sequence: CASSSSLSQETQYF.